Sequencing of this TCR beta chain was carried out in a study of Graves' ophthalmopathy and Graves' hyperthyroidism. Many counts were recorded for this clonotype. TCR beta CDR3 regions were amplified from RNA transcripts. Amplification began with first-round RT-PCR using HTBI primers, then second-round multiplex PCR was performed. MiXCR was run by TCRdb on the multiplex PCR reads, yielding one entry per CDR3 protein. This sample has about 500,000 distinct CDR3 sequences, with approximately 15% found just once. Deletions cut 2 bases from V and 3 bases from J, with 11 bases between. Germline CDR1 is ENHRY and CDR2 is SYGVKD. CDR3 length: 15 amino acids.

The receptor's source is a woman aged 25 to 39 with Graves' ophthalmopathy. The sequenced sample was blood. The V and J genes are TRBV10-3 and TRBJ2-4; D not resolved. CDR3 sequence: CAISEAEINKNIQYF. Written as DNA, the CDR3 is TGTGCCATCAGTGAGGCGGAAATTAACAAAAACATTCAGTACTTC.